This T cell receptor beta chain was identified in a study of graft-versus-host responses after intestinal transplantation. For the study at large: Grafts were multivisceral, liver-intestinal, or isolated intestinal. Uniformly, recipients were administered anti-thymocyte globulin induction with subsequent tacrolimus and steroids for 2 to 3 years.

Per germline, CDR1 MGHDK and CDR2 SYGVNS. The CDR3 is 16 amino acids. V lost 5 bases, J lost 6 bases, and 12 bases stayed unmatched. Sequencing used immunoSEQ multiplex PCR; TCRdb keeps in-frame clones, though not all of them. The sample lists approximately 90,000 clones, 88% occurring once. On this clone: What it recognizes is unknown.

This chain connects TRBV25-1 to TRBJ2-1; 8 bases are a match to TRBD2. The source material was unstimulated CD4+ T cells sorted from spleen or lymph node cells, sampled before transplant. The sequence was collected from a human donor who was the organ donor for an intestinal transplant. The CDR3 DNA is TGTGCCAGCAGTCCCCCTCGGACTAGCCTCGGCAATGAGCAGTTCTTC. Amino acid sequence: CASSPPRTSLGNEQFF.